This TCR beta chain is drawn from a study of T-cell reconstitution after alpha-beta-depleted transplantation in children. Germline CDR1 and CDR2: MNHEY and SMNVEV (reference sequence). The CDR3 spans 15 residues. The ends were cut back, 5 bases at V and 2 bases at J, with 16 bases in the middle. Preparation of the TCRbeta library used unique molecular identifiers. One entry per CDR3 protein results from TCRdb running MiXCR on the PCR reads. The top ten clones hold over 0.95% of a sample with 640,000 or so distinct CDR3 sequences, over 15% of them seen once. This clonotype has a count of ten or more. This sequence joins TRBV27 and TRBJ2-7; D is uncertain. This TCR derives from a human donor who donated a stem cell graft to a child with acute myeloid leukemia. The source was PBMCs from the stem cell graft donor, collected from the stem cell graft. In DNA, the CDR3 is TGTGCCAGCAGTCCAACCGATCTGGGGACCTACGAGCAGTACTTC. Translated: CASSPTDLGTYEQYF.